This TCR beta chain originates from a study of blood T cell repertoires in COVID-19. There are 16 residues in the CDR3. Germline V gene lookup returns CDR1 LGHDT and CDR2 YNNKEL (reference sequence). Trimming removed 0 bases from V and 5 bases from J; junction bases left unmatched: 9. Authors' analysis steps: It was from reference gene primer amplification that nucleated cell counts were estimated. This table comes from immunoSEQ multiplex PCR, and its TCRdb copy is limited to in-frame clones, with some not included. V and J calls and clone size are copied from that table; D and trimming were computed from the DNA. The table has about 27,000 clones, 85% to 90% seen once; the top ten hold over 4%.

The specimen was peripheral blood. This chain joins TRBV3-1 (or the pseudogene TRBV3-2) and TRBJ2-5, with 7 bases aligning to TRBD1. The receptor's source is a man aged 70-80 years with active COVID-19. The CDR3 DNA sequence: TGTGCCAGCAGCCAAGACAACAGGGGAGTCGGGGAGACCCAGTACTTC. Translation: CASSQDNRGVGETQYF.